The 16 T cell receptor beta chains in this list originate from one sample, sequenced in a study of early stage breast cancer tumors. TCRdb's copy holds only in-frame clones and misses some; the assay was immunoSEQ multiplex PCR. The sample records about 3,300 clones, almost 65% being singletons. Sequences were obtained from breast tumor tissue. The receptors originated from a person aged 35-49 years with breast cancer.

This chain links TRBV19 with TRBJ1-3; D call uncertain. V was trimmed by 6 bases and J by 0 bases, leaving 9 bases between them. This CDR3 has 14 amino acids. Germline assignment: CDR1 LNHDA and CDR2 SQIVND (reference sequence). Written as DNA, the CDR3 is TGTGCCAGTAGATCGACCTACTCTGGAAACACCATATATTTT. Residues: CASRSTYSGNTIYF.

The V call is TRBV5-8, the J call TRBJ1-4; D is uncertain. Germline values: CDR1 SGHTS, CDR2 YDEGEE. CDR3 length: 12 residues. The V and J ends lost 0 bases and 7 bases respectively, with 4 bases between them. CDR3 bases: TGTGCCAGCAGCTTGGATTTTGAAAAACTGTTTTTT. Amino acids: CASSLDFEKLFF.

The V gene is TRBV18, the J gene TRBJ1-2, with unresolved D. V lost 3 bases and J lost 5, with 13 bases in between. This CDR3 region has 14 residues. CDR1 is KGHSH, CDR2 LQKENI, per germline. Here the CDR3 DNA reads TGTGCCAGCTCACCTGTCACGGAAGAGTATGGCTACACCTTC. Protein: CASSPVTEEYGYTF.

Concerning this clone itself: This sample includes further DNA sequences coding for the same CDR3. The chain uses TRBV5-1 and TRBJ1-3; D is ambiguous. In germline, CDR1 is SGHRS, CDR2 YFSETQ. The CDR3 totals 14 residues. The ends were cut back, 0 bases at V and 0 bases at J, with 4 bases in the middle. For the CDR3, the DNA is TGCGCCAGCAGCTTGGGGTCCTCTGGAAACACCATATATTTT. This gives the protein CASSLGSSGNTIYF.

V usage is TRBV20-1 and J usage is TRBJ2-3; D remains ambiguous. Germline CDR1 and CDR2: DFQATT and SNEGSKA (reference sequence). V lost 4 bases, J lost 3 bases, and 2 bases lay in between. This CDR3 comprises 10 residues. The CDR3 loop is CSATTDTQYF. The CDR3 bases are TGCAGTGCTACAACAGATACGCAGTATTTT.

This chain uses TRBV5-4 with TRBJ2-2, with D maybe TRBD1 (6 bases). Trimming cost V 0 bases and J 1 base, with 7 bases left between them. CDR3 length: 15 residues. CDR1 is SGHNT, CDR2 YYREEE, per germline (reference sequence). CDR3 amino acids: CASSLDRVNTGELFF. For the CDR3, the DNA is TGTGCCAGCAGCTTGGACAGGGTGAACACCGGGGAGCTGTTTTTT.

This chain uses TRBV27 with TRBJ1-5; D not resolved. CDR1 MNHEY and CDR2 SMNVEV come from the germline V gene (reference sequence). Trimming shortened V by 2 bases and J by 9 bases, and 11 bases separated the two germline ends. This CDR3 spans 13 amino acids. CDR3 sequence reads: CASSLLSVGPQHF. The CDR3 region has the DNA TGTGCCAGCAGTTTACTGAGCGTCGGGCCCCAGCATTTT.

This sequence joins TRBV27 and TRBJ2-1; 12 bases are a match to TRBD2. V shed 5 bases, J shed 4 bases, and the junction held 18 bases outside the gene matches. The CDR3 covers 20 residues. CDR1 and CDR2 (germline): MNHEY, SMNVEV (reference sequence). In DNA, the CDR3 is TGTGCCAGCAGTGGCTACCCTAGCGGGAGGGTTGGTCCCCCATACAATGAGCAGTTCTTC. Its translation: CASSGYPSGRVGPPYNEQFF.

This clone was seen only once. The chain is built from TRBV27 and TRBJ1-2, with 7 positions matching TRBD1. Germline CDR1 MNHEY, CDR2 SMNVEV (reference sequence). The CDR3 totals 15 residues. V was pared by 3 bases and J by 5 bases, with 9 bases of the junction left unmatched. The CDR3 DNA is TGTGCCAGCAGTTTCGACAGGGACTTATTTTATGGCTACACCTTC. Its translation is CASSFDRDLFYGYTF.

By share, this clone ranks as medium-sized. The V gene is TRBV27, the J gene TRBJ1-1; D is possibly TRBD1 (6 bases). Between the trimmed V and J ends, which lost 5 bases and 0 bases, there was a span of 13 bases. CDR1 and CDR2 (germline): MNHEY, SMNVEV (reference sequence). The CDR3 is made up of 15 amino acids. The CDR3: CASSPWTEMNTEAFF. CDR3 DNA: TGTGCCAGCAGTCCCTGGACAGAAATGAACACTGAAGCTTTCTTT.

Here the CDR3 reads CASSQDRYYLGTGANVLTF. As DNA, the CDR3 is TGCGCCAGCAGCCAAGATCGTTATTACCTGGGGACTGGGGCCAACGTCCTGACTTTC. This sequence joins TRBV4-1 and TRBJ2-6, with D unclear. The ends were cut back, 0 bases at V and 2 bases at J, with 17 bases in the middle. The CDR3 loop spans 19 amino acids. Germline values: CDR1 MGHRA, CDR2 YSYEKL.

V and J are TRBV2 and TRBJ2-7; 10 bases are a match to TRBD1. The V and J ends lost 4 bases and 3 bases, in that order; junction bases with no gene match: 3. Germline CDR1 SNHLY, CDR2 FYNNEI. The CDR3 is made up of 14 amino acids. CDR3 bases: TGTGCCAGCAGTGTCGGGACAGGGGACTACGAGCAGTACTTC. The encoded protein is CASSVGTGDYEQYF.

The CDR3, as DNA: TGTGCCAGTAGCGACAGGGTCAGCACAGATACGCAGTATTTT. It encodes CASSDRVSTDTQYF. The V and J genes are TRBV19 and TRBJ2-3; 7 bases are a match to TRBD1. This CDR3 region has 14 residues. V trimming: 6 bases; J trimming: 0 bases; junction bases outside the gene matches: 3. CDR1 is LNHDA and CDR2 is SQIVND in the germline V gene (reference sequence).

This clone was seen a handful of times. V is TRBV28 and J is TRBJ2-4; 9 nucleotides agree with TRBD1. Germline values: CDR1 MDHEN, CDR2 SYDVKM. The CDR3 spans 12 residues. V shed 7 bases, J shed 6 bases, and the junction held 1 base outside the gene matches. CDR3 DNA: TGTGCCAGCAAGACAGGGGGAAACATTCAGTACTTC. Translated, it gives CASKTGGNIQYF.

This clone was observed a few times. The chain links TRBV7-8 to TRBJ1-1; D is uncertain. CDR1 and CDR2 from the germline V gene are SGHVS and FQNEAQ. With 2 bases removed from V and 8 bases from J, the gap between germline ends came to 15 bases. CDR3 length equals 14 residues. Written as DNA, the CDR3 is TGTGCCAGCAGCTTAAGTGAGGTCCAGGCAGAAGCTTTCTTT. Amino acid sequence: CASSLSEVQAEAFF.

This chain connects TRBV27 to TRBJ1-5, with D possibly being TRBD1 (6 bases). V was trimmed by 1 base and J by 5 bases, leaving 9 bases between them. This CDR3 comprises 14 residues. CDR1 is MNHEY, CDR2 SMNVEV, per germline (reference sequence). The CDR3 DNA follows: TGTGCCAGCAGTTTATACGGGGGGCATCAGCCCCAGCATTTT. Its protein is CASSLYGGHQPQHF.